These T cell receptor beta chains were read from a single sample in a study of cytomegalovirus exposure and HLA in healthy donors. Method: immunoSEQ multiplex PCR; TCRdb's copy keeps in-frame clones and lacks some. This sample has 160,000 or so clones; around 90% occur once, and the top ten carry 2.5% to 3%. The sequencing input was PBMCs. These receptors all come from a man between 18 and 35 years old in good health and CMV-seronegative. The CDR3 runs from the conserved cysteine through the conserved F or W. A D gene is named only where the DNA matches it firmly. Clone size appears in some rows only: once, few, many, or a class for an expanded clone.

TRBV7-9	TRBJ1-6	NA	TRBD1	CASSFRQGANNSPLHF	TGTGCCAGCAGCTTCAGACAGGGGGCTAATAATTCACCCCTCCACTTT
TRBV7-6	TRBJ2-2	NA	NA	CASSLMEGNTGELFF	TGTGCCAGCAGCTTAATGGAGGGAAACACCGGGGAGCTGTTTTTT
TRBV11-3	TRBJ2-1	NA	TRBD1	CASSSDRGNEQFF	TGTGCCAGCAGCTCTGACAGGGGGAATGAGCAGTTCTTC
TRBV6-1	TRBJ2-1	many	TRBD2	CASSEGTSGVSEQFF	TGTGCCAGCAGTGAAGGGACTAGCGGGGTCTCTGAGCAGTTCTTC
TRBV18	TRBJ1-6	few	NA	CASSPAASGNSPLHF	TGTGCCAGCTCACCAGCGGCGTCCGGTAATTCACCCCTCCACTTT
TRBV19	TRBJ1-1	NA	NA	CASNVGLGTEAFF	TGTGCCAGTAATGTGGGGCTGGGCACTGAAGCTTTCTTT
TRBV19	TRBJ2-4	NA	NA	CASSIRGQLAKNIQYF	TGTGCCAGTAGTATTAGGGGACAACTAGCCAAAAACATTCAGTACTTC
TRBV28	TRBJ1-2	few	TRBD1	CASSSGGVLYTF	TGTGCCAGCAGTTCAGGGGGAGTGCTCTACACCTTC
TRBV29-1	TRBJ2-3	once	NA	CSVLSITLERDTQYF	TGCAGCGTTCTTTCGATTACTCTAGAGAGAGATACGCAGTATTTT
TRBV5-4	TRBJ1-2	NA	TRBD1	CASSQGTVGYTF	TGTGCCAGCAGCCAAGGGACAGTTGGCTACACCTTC
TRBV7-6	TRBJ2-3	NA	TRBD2	CASSAGLAGLDTQYF	TGTGCCAGCAGCGCCGGACTAGCGGGGTTGGATACGCAGTATTTT
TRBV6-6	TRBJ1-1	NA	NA	CASSSPLDSSGNEAFF	TGTGCCAGCAGTTCCCCCTTGGATTCCAGCGGGAATGAAGCTTTCTTT
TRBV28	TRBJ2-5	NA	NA	CASSLNPGAESQETQYF	TGTGCCAGCAGTTTAAACCCAGGGGCCGAGAGCCAAGAGACCCAGTACTTC
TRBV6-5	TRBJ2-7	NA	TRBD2	CASSSGTSYEQYF	TGTGCCAGCAGTTCCGGGACTAGCTACGAGCAGTACTTC
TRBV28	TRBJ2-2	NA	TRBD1	CASSQGTGGTGELFF	TGTGCCAGCAGTCAAGGGACAGGGGGGACCGGGGAGCTGTTTTTT
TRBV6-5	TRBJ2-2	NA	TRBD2	CASSTRGSDTGELFF	TGTGCCAGCAGTACGCGGGGGAGCGACACCGGGGAGCTGTTTTTT
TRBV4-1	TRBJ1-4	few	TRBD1	CASSQTGTANEKLFF	TGCGCCAGCAGCCAAACCGGGACAGCTAATGAAAAACTGTTTTTT
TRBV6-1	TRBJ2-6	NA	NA	CASSRSSGANVLTF	TGTGCCAGCAGCCGGAGCTCTGGGGCCAACGTCCTGACTTTC
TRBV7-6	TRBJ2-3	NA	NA	CASSLSYTQYF	TGTGCCAGCAGCTTATCGTATACGCAGTATTTT
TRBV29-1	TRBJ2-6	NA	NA	CSVPGESGANVLTF	TGCAGCGTCCCAGGGGAGTCTGGGGCCAACGTCCTGACTTTC
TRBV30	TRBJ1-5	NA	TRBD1	CAWSLDRLNQPQHF	TGTGCCTGGAGCCTGGACAGGTTAAATCAGCCCCAGCATTTT
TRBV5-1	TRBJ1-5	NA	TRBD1	CASSFTGDQPQHF	TGCGCCAGCAGCTTTACAGGGGATCAGCCCCAGCATTTT
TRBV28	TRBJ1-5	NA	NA	CASSPRGGHQPQHF	TGTGCCAGCAGCCCGCGCGGGGGGCACCAGCCCCAGCATTTT
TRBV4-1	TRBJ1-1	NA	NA	CASSERALATEAFF	TGCGCCAGCAGCGAGAGGGCTCTGGCGACTGAAGCTTTCTTT
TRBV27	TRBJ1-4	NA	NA	CASSFSFGEKLFF	TGTGCCAGCAGTTTCTCTTTCGGTGAAAAACTGTTTTTT
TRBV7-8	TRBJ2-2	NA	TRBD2	CASSSFSSAGGPWTGELFF	TGTGCCAGCAGCTCCTTCTCTTCAGCGGGAGGGCCGTGGACCGGGGAGCTGTTTTTT
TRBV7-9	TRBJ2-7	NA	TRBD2	CASSSGLAGGEQYF	TGTGCCAGCAGCTCGGGACTAGCGGGGGGTGAGCAGTACTTC
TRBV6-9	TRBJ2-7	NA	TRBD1	CASSSPGQGTAYEQYF	TGTGCCAGCAGTTCGCCGGGACAGGGAACTGCCTACGAGCAGTACTTC
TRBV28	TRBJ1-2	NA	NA	CASSTRGASSYGYTF	TGTGCCAGCAGTACCCGCGGTGCCTCATCCTATGGCTACACCTTC
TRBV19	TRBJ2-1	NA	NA	CASVLGQSPSNEQFF	TGTGCCAGTGTCCTCGGACAGAGTCCGTCGAATGAGCAGTTCTTC
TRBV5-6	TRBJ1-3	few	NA	CASSFTNTIYF	TGTGCCAGCAGCTTTACTAACACCATATATTTT
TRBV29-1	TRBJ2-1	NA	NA	CSARTGSSYNEQFF	TGCAGCGCTAGGACTGGAAGCTCCTACAATGAGCAGTTCTTC
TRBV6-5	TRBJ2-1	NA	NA	CASRGNEQFF	TGTGCCAGTCGGGGTAATGAGCAGTTCTTC
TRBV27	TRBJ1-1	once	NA	CASSRLGQTEAFF	TGTGCCAGCAGTCGGTTGGGACAAACTGAAGCTTTCTTT
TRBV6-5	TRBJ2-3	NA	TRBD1	CASSYTGTGGTDTQYF	TGTGCCAGCAGTTACACCGGGACAGGGGGCACAGATACGCAGTATTTT
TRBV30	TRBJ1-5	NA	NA	CAWSVGRGAQHF	TGTGCCTGGAGTGTCGGACGGGGGGCCCAGCATTTT
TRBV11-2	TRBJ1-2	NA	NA	CASSLSRGSGGYTF	TGTGCCAGCAGCTTATCCCGGGGGAGCGGTGGCTACACCTTC
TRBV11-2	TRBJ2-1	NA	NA	CASSLLVGGNEQFF	TGTGCCAGCAGCTTATTGGTAGGGGGCAATGAGCAGTTCTTC
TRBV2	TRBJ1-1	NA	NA	CASTSTGSLMTEAFF	TGTGCCAGCACCTCGACAGGCTCCCTCATGACTGAAGCTTTCTTT
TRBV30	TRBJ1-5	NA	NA	CAWSYSGGANQPQHF	TGTGCCTGGAGTTACTCCGGGGGGGCCAATCAGCCCCAGCATTTT
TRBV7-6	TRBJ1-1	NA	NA	CASSWGGDEAFF	TGTGCCAGCTCCTGGGGCGGGGATGAAGCTTTCTTT
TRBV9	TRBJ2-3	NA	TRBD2	CASSPRAGEADTQYF	TGTGCCAGCAGCCCCAGGGCGGGAGAGGCAGATACGCAGTATTTT
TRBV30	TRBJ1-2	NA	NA	CAWSPPGGGYTF	TGTGCCTGGAGTCCCCCTGGGGGCGGCTACACCTTC
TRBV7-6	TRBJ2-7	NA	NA	CASSLGGEGSEQYF	TGTGCCAGCAGCTTAGGAGGAGAGGGCAGCGAGCAGTACTTC
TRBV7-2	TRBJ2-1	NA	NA	CASSPEAFPFSNEQFF	TGTGCCAGCAGCCCCGAAGCTTTCCCATTCTCCAATGAGCAGTTCTTC
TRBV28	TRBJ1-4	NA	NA	CASRQGINEKLFF	TGTGCCAGCAGACAGGGCATTAATGAAAAACTGTTTTTT
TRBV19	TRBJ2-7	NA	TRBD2	CASSIGSGPDYEQYF	TGTGCCAGTAGTATTGGTAGCGGGCCGGACTACGAGCAGTACTTC
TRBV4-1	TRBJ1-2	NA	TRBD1	CASSQERTGRRYGYTF	TGCGCCAGCAGCCAAGAAAGGACAGGGAGAAGGTATGGCTACACCTTC
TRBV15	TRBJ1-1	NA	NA	CATSIPMLGGNTEAFF	TGTGCCACCAGCATCCCTATGCTAGGGGGTAACACTGAAGCTTTCTTT
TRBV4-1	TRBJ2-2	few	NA	CASSQEGAGTGELFF	TGCGCCAGCAGCCAAGAGGGGGCGGGTACCGGGGAGCTGTTTTTT
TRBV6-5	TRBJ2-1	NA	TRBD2	CASSYSASGRNEQFF	TGTGCCAGCAGTTACAGCGCTAGCGGGAGAAATGAGCAGTTCTTC
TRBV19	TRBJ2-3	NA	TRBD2	CASSGEGPDTQYF	TGTGCCAGTAGTGGGGAGGGGCCAGATACGCAGTATTTT
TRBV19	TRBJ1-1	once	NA	CASSIDGSWNTEAFF	TGTGCCAGTAGTATAGACGGGTCTTGGAACACTGAAGCTTTCTTT
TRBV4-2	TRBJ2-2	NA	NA	CASSQARGANTGELFF	TGTGCCAGCAGCCAAGCTCGAGGAGCGAACACCGGGGAGCTGTTTTTT
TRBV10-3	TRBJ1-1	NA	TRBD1	CAISTRDSDTEAFF	TGTGCCATCAGCACTCGGGACAGCGACACTGAAGCTTTCTTT